The 10 T cell receptor beta chains reported below all come from one sample, sequenced in a study of early T cells in non-severe SARS-CoV-2 infection. TCRdb re-derived calls from the 5' RACE reads in MiXCR, one entry per CDR3 protein. The sample has some 37,000 distinct CDR3 sequences; nearly 10% are singletons. The sequencing sample was made of whole blood. These receptors were obtained from an adult who was a healthcare worker with PCR-confirmed SARS-CoV-2 infection or an uninfected control (not recorded which).

As concerns this clonotype: The missing conserved phenylalanine or tryptophan at the end of this CDR3 makes a read error likely. V gene TRBV10-3 combines with J gene TRBJ2-3; D possibly uses TRBD1 or TRBD2 (5 bases each). Per the germline V gene, CDR1 is ENHRY and CDR2 is SYGVKD. This CDR3 region has 13 residues. V was cut by 4 bases and J by 1 base, with 6 bases left in between. The CDR3 coding sequence is TGTGCCATCAGTGCGGGGCGCACAGATACGCAGTATTCT. This sequence encodes CAISAGRTDTQYS.

In its sample, this clonotype was seen many times. V gene TRBV19 combines with J gene TRBJ2-1; D is ambiguous. Germline assignment: CDR1 LNHDA and CDR2 SQIVND (reference sequence). The CDR3 consists of 17 residues. V lost 3 bases and J lost 0, with 15 bases in between. DNA for the CDR3: TGTGCCAGTAGTATCACATCTACGAGGATCTCCTACAATGAGCAGTTCTTC. Encoded protein: CASSITSTRISYNEQFF. Looking up the rest from reference TRBV19 and TRBJ2-1 gives the full variable domain: DGGITQSPKYLFRKEGQNVTLSCEQNLNHDAMYWYRQDPGQGLRLIYYSQIVNDFQKGDIAEGYSVSREKKESFPLTVTSAQKNPTAFYLCASSITSTRISYNEQFFGPGTRLTVL.

This chain joins TRBV20-1 and TRBJ2-5, with TRBD2 as a possible D gene (6 bases). This CDR3 contains 14 residues. V was clipped by 1 base and J by 4 bases, with 13 bases between them. Germline values: CDR1 DFQATT, CDR2 SNEGSKA (reference sequence). The DNA for the CDR3 is TGCAGTGCTAGAGGCGGCGGGGATGGAGAGACCCAGTACTTC. This translates into CSARGGGDGETQYF.

This clonotype was observed at least ten times. J is TRBJ2-2 and V is TRBV20-1; no definite D call. Per the germline V gene, CDR1 is DFQATT and CDR2 is SNEGSKA (reference sequence). Trimming took off 4 bases at V and 8 bases at J, with 14 bases between the two ends. The length of the CDR3 is 13 residues. CDR3 residues: CSATPLGLGELFF. The CDR3, as DNA: TGCAGTGCTACCCCCCTGGGTTTAGGGGAGCTGTTTTTT.

V and J are TRBV6-2 or TRBV6-3 and TRBJ1-2; D is possibly TRBD1 (5 bases). Germline V gene data show CDR1 as MNHEY and CDR2 as SVGEGT. The V end lost 7 bases, the J end lost 4 bases, and 10 bases lay between the germline ends. The CDR3 extends over 12 amino acids. This CDR3 is CASTPDSYGYTF. DNA for the CDR3: TGTGCCAGCACGCCTGACAGCTATGGCTACACCTTC.

In its sample, this clonotype was seen many times. V is TRBV5-5 and J is TRBJ1-1; 8 nucleotides line up with TRBD1. Germline V lookup: CDR1 SGHKS, CDR2 YYEKEE (reference sequence). With V trimmed by 2 bases and J by 5 bases, 5 bases remained unmatched. The length of the CDR3 is 14 residues. The CDR3 DNA reads TGTGCCAGCAGCTTACCCAGGGGGCTAACTGAAGCTTTCTTT. It codes for CASSLPRGLTEAFF.

This clonotype was detected ten times or more. This chain uses TRBV6-4 with TRBJ2-2, with D perhaps TRBD1 or TRBD2 (5 bases each). This CDR3 comprises 15 residues. V shed 3 bases and J shed 3 bases, with 11 bases lying between them. Germline V gene data show CDR1 as MRHNA and CDR2 as SNTAGT. CDR3 in amino acids: CASSEGTQDTGELFF. In DNA form, the CDR3 reads TGTGCCAGCAGTGAGGGGACCCAAGACACCGGGGAGCTGTTTTTT.

Ten or more counts support this clonotype. The rearrangement uses TRBV14 and TRBJ2-7; 7 nucleotides match TRBD1. The germline gives CDR1 SGHDN, CDR2 FVKESK. The trim removed 4 bases at V and 0 bases at J, leaving 6 bases unmatched. CDR3 length: 15 residues. The CDR3 protein is CASSRPGQSSYEQYF. CDR3 bases: TGTGCCAGCAGCCGACCGGGACAGAGCTCCTACGAGCAGTACTTC.

This clonotype came up many times. The V gene is TRBV5-1, the J gene TRBJ2-5, with D unclear. CDR3 length: 13 amino acids. Germline V lookup: CDR1 SGHRS, CDR2 YFSETQ. Deletions cut 0 bases from V and 1 base from J, with 4 bases between. CDR3: CASSLGVQETQYF. DNA of the CDR3: TGCGCCAGCAGCTTGGGGGTCCAAGAGACCCAGTACTTC.

This clonotype has at least ten counts. V and J are TRBV7-3 and TRBJ2-1; perhaps D is TRBD1 or TRBD2 (5 bases each). The CDR3 is 14 residues long. Germline assignment: CDR1 SGHTA and CDR2 FQGTGA. Trimming shortened V by 0 bases and J by 7 bases, and 10 bases separated the two germline ends. CDR3 protein: CASSLTRGGNEQFF. The CDR3 coding sequence is TGTGCCAGCAGCTTAACCCGGGGCGGAAATGAGCAGTTCTTC.